The TCR beta chain described here comes from a study of blood T cell repertoires in COVID-19. Overall study context: Samples of COVID-19 (acute and convalescent) were obtained from the United States, Italy and Spain. PBMCs, B-cell-depleted T cells, or T cells provided the cDNA or gDNA that made up the material.

This clone was detected a few times. The ends lost 5 bases at V and 3 bases at J; junction bases unmatched: 7. The CDR3 spans 15 residues. CDR1 and CDR2 (germline): MNHNY, SVGAGI (reference sequence). As originally analysed: The assay estimated nucleated cells by amplifying reference gene primers. The protocol was immunoSEQ multiplex PCR, while the TCRdb copy is restricted to in-frame clones and leaves out a portion. V and J calls and clone size follow that table, whereas D and trimming were derived from the DNA. Of approximately 120,000 clones detected, more than 60% appear once; the ten largest clones hold about 2.2%.

This sequence joins TRBV6-6 and TRBJ2-1; 7 bases align to TRBD2. The sequenced sample consisted of peripheral blood. The sequence derives from a woman in her sixties or seventies with acute or convalescent COVID-19. CDR3 residues: CASSPRGGSYNEQFF. CDR3 nucleotides: TGTGCCAGCAGTCCCCGAGGCGGGAGCTACAATGAGCAGTTCTTC.